These T cell receptor beta chains were read from a single sample in a study of identical twins. TCRdb re-analysed the 5' RACE reads in MiXCR, keeping a single row per CDR3 protein. The repertoire includes 500,000 to 550,000 distinct CDR3 sequences, around 20% of them detected once, and 0.8% to 1% sits in the top ten. These same records also appear under a second study, on T cells expressing NK-cell markers.

Source material: CD4+ T cells sorted from blood. These receptor sequences come from a woman aged 18-30 years in good health. The CDR3 runs from the conserved cysteine through the conserved F or W. The D gene is left open where the match is weak. The size field is filled for only some rows; it gives once, few, many or a size class.

v_call	d_call	j_call	clone_size	cdr3_aa	cdr3_nt
TRBV9	NA	TRBJ2-1	NA	CASSSRRLNNEQFF	TGTGCCAGCAGCTCTCGACGACTGAACAATGAGCAGTTCTTC
TRBV7-9	NA	TRBJ2-7	NA	CASSFSGRGLAYEQYF	TGTGCCAGCAGCTTCTCGGGTAGGGGTCTCGCCTACGAGCAGTACTTC
TRBV12-3/TRBV12-4	NA	TRBJ2-3	few	CASKIRQSSTDTQYF	TGTGCCAGCAAAATAAGACAGTCTAGCACAGATACGCAGTATTTT
TRBV20-1	TRBD1	TRBJ1-4	NA	CSARDPTGDEKLFF	TGCAGTGCTAGAGATCCGACAGGGGATGAAAAACTGTTTTTT
TRBV12-3/TRBV12-4	TRBD2	TRBJ2-1	many	CASSFGGRAYHEQFF	TGTGCCAGCAGTTTTGGCGGGAGGGCCTATCATGAGCAGTTCTTC
TRBV12-3/TRBV12-4	NA	TRBJ2-1	few	CASSFSSREQFF	TGTGCCAGCAGTTTCTCTAGCCGTGAGCAGTTCTTC
TRBV4-3	NA	TRBJ2-3	few	CASSQGSSEVTQYF	TGCGCCAGCAGCCAAGGCTCTAGCGAAGTAACGCAGTATTTT
TRBV12-3/TRBV12-4	NA	TRBJ2-5	many	CASSFISWETQYF	TGTGCCAGCAGTTTCATCTCTTGGGAGACCCAGTACTTC
TRBV7-9	NA	TRBJ1-3	few	CASSLGISGNTIYF	TGTGCCAGCAGCTTGGGAATCTCTGGAAACACCATATATTTT
TRBV5-1	NA	TRBJ2-3	few	CASSLESERVGTDTQYF	TGCGCCAGCAGCTTGGAGAGTGAGCGAGTTGGCACAGATACGCAGTATTTT
TRBV6-5	NA	TRBJ1-1	few	CASSYSAFWDETEAFF	TGTGCCAGCAGTTACTCGGCGTTTTGGGATGAGACTGAAGCTTTCTTT
TRBV2	NA	TRBJ1-5	NA	CASMRELIQPQHF	TGTGCCAGCATGAGGGAGCTGATTCAGCCCCAGCATTTT
TRBV10-3	NA	TRBJ1-3	NA	CAAKSTVHSGNTIYF	TGTGCCGCCAAATCGACAGTGCACTCTGGAAACACCATATATTTT
TRBV10-3	TRBD1	TRBJ2-6	once	CGTGYSGANVLTF	TGTGGGACAGGGTATTCTGGGGCCAACGTCCTGACTTTC
TRBV7-3	NA	TRBJ1-1	few	CASSLYQGLPTEAFF	TGTGCCAGCAGCTTGTACCAGGGTCTTCCCACTGAAGCTTTCTTT
TRBV5-6	NA	TRBJ1-4	NA	CASSLLEEKLFF	TGTGCCAGCAGCTTGCTAGAGGAAAAACTGTTTTTT
TRBV5-1	TRBD1	TRBJ2-5	many	CASSVGQGQETQYF	TGCGCCAGCAGCGTAGGACAGGGCCAAGAGACCCAGTACTTC
TRBV7-6	TRBD1	TRBJ2-2	NA	CASSPWTGGDTGELFF	TGTGCCAGCAGCCCGTGGACAGGAGGTGACACCGGGGAGCTGTTTTTT
TRBV25-1	NA	TRBJ2-5	few	CASSDAFGDRSETQYF	TGTGCCAGCAGTGATGCCTTTGGGGACCGTTCAGAGACCCAGTACTTC
TRBV20-1	NA	TRBJ2-6	NA	CSARMGGFGANVLTF	TGCAGTGCTAGAATGGGGGGTTTTGGGGCCAACGTCCTGACTTTC
TRBV5-6	NA	TRBJ1-1	NA	CASRRGGITEAFF	TGTGCCAGCAGGCGGGGGGGAATCACTGAAGCTTTCTTT
TRBV20-1	NA	TRBJ1-1	few	CSAYSGTEAFF	TGCAGTGCTTACAGTGGCACTGAAGCTTTCTTT
TRBV6-1	TRBD2	TRBJ2-7	once	CASSRTSGGVPYEQYF	TGTGCCAGCAGCCGGACTAGCGGGGGGGTACCCTACGAGCAGTACTTC
TRBV12-3/TRBV12-4	NA	TRBJ2-4	few	CASSFAGQQYF	TGTGCCAGCAGTTTTGCGGGACAGCAGTACTTC
TRBV20-1	TRBD1	TRBJ2-1	few	CSARWGQGYNEQFF	TGCAGTGCTAGGTGGGGACAGGGCTACAATGAGCAGTTCTTC
TRBV10-3	TRBD1	TRBJ1-5	NA	CAISTQGDQPQHF	TGTGCCATCAGTACACAGGGGGATCAGCCCCAGCATTTT
TRBV15	NA	TRBJ2-5	few	CATSRDGEGGSLQTQYF	TGTGCCACCAGCAGAGATGGGGAGGGGGGCAGCCTTCAGACCCAGTACTTC